The 32 T cell receptor beta chains presented below share a single source sample, sequenced in a study of T-cell reconstitution after alpha-beta-depleted transplantation in children. Preparation of the TCRbeta library was carried out with unique molecular identifiers. TCRdb independently ran MiXCR on the PCR reads; one entry per CDR3 protein. The sample lists about 830,000 distinct CDR3 sequences, 16% occurring once. The specimen was PBMCs, mostly from graft donor cells, collected 360 days after TCRalphabeta/CD19-depleted stem cell transplant. The source is a male patient between 10 and 17 years old who had a stem cell transplant for acute lymphoblastic leukemia, so the T cells may come from the graft donor.

This clonotype was recorded many times. The rearrangement links TRBV12-3 or TRBV12-4 to TRBJ2-2; D is ambiguous. V shed 6 bases and J shed 5 bases, with 4 bases lying between them. This CDR3 is 11 amino acids long. CDR3 sequence (DNA): TGTGCCAGCAGACGGACCGGGGAGCTGTTTTTT. This sequence encodes CASRRTGELFF.

The chain joins TRBV4-1 to TRBJ2-3; perhaps D is TRBD1 or TRBD2 (5 bases each). The CDR3 consists of 13 residues. Per germline, CDR1 MGHRA and CDR2 YSYEKL. V was trimmed by 4 bases and J by 10 bases, leaving 15 bases between them. Written as DNA, the CDR3 is TGCGCCAGCAGCCTCGGGACGGCAATTTCGCAGTATTTT. Translation: CASSLGTAISQYF.

The J gene is TRBJ1-5, the V gene TRBV19; D possibly corresponds to TRBD1 (5 bases). Per germline, CDR1 LNHDA and CDR2 SQIVND (reference sequence). The V end lost 7 bases, the J end lost 3 bases, and 16 bases lay between the germline ends. The CDR3 contains 15 residues. CDR3 protein: CASMGGGLANQPQHF. In nucleotides, the CDR3 is TGTGCCAGTATGGGGGGTGGACTCGCCAATCAGCCCCAGCATTTT.

This clonotype has a handful of counts. The J gene is TRBJ2-7, the V gene TRBV6-1; possibly TRBD2 for D (5 bases). From germline, CDR1 is MNHNS and CDR2 SASEGT. The length of the CDR3 is 14 residues. Trimming shortened V by 8 bases and J by 5 bases, and 19 bases separated the two germline ends. CDR3 nucleotide sequence: TGTGCCAGCGGTCAAACTAGAAAACGGCACGAGCAGTACTTC. Amino acids: CASGQTRKRHEQYF.

The chain joins TRBV7-9 to TRBJ2-7; D gene uncertain. Germline lookup yields CDR1 SEHNR and CDR2 FQNEAQ (reference sequence). V lost 3 bases, J lost 4 bases, and 13 bases lay in between. The CDR3 totals 14 residues. This CDR3 is CASSFGVGIYEQYF. The CDR3 region has the DNA TGTGCCAGCAGCTTCGGAGTAGGAATATACGAGCAGTACTTC.

This clonotype was counted ten times or more. This chain connects TRBV20-1 to TRBJ1-3, with unresolved D. There are 16 residues in the CDR3. In germline, CDR1 is DFQATT, CDR2 SNEGSKA (reference sequence). Trimming removed 3 bases at V and 1 base at J, with 16 bases between. As DNA, the CDR3 is TGCAGTGCTAGGAAAAGAGGGCTCACTTCTGGAAACACCATATATTTT. As protein: CSARKRGLTSGNTIYF.

The chain combines TRBV12-3 or TRBV12-4 with TRBJ2-1; 8 bases agree with TRBD2. The CDR3 has 16 amino acids. The V segment lost 5 bases and the J segment 0 bases; nucleotides outside the gene matches: 6. CDR3 amino acids: CASSIPTSASYNEQFF. The CDR3 nucleotides are TGTGCCAGCAGTATTCCGACTAGCGCCTCCTACAATGAGCAGTTCTTC.

The chain uses TRBV27 and TRBJ2-5; D tentatively fits TRBD1 or TRBD2 (6 bases each). The CDR3 is made up of 13 amino acids. The germline gives CDR1 MNHEY, CDR2 SMNVEV (reference sequence). V was shortened by 6 bases and J by 7 bases, with 15 bases between the two germline ends. CDR3 nucleotides: TGTGCCAGCAGGAACCAGGGGCGGGGGACCCAGTACTTC. Amino acid sequence: CASRNQGRGTQYF.

This clonotype was seen a few times. The V call is TRBV20-1, the J call TRBJ2-1, with unresolved D. V dropped 5 bases and J dropped 3 bases, with 14 bases sitting between them. The length of the CDR3 is 14 residues. The V gene's germline CDR1 is DFQATT and CDR2 SNEGSKA (reference sequence). This chain's CDR3 is CSAQAPTDYNEQFF. CDR3 nucleotide sequence: TGCAGTGCTCAAGCGCCGACCGACTACAATGAGCAGTTCTTC.

The rearrangement uses TRBV20-1 and TRBJ2-1, with 8 nucleotides matching TRBD2. V shed 2 bases and J 3 bases; nucleotides not matched to a gene: 6. Germline V gene lookup returns CDR1 DFQATT and CDR2 SNEGSKA (reference sequence). CDR3 length equals 15 residues. CDR3 amino acids: CSARTRLAFYNEQFF. The CDR3 DNA reads as TGCAGTGCTAGAACGCGACTAGCGTTCTACAATGAGCAGTTCTTC.

The chain employs TRBV3-1 and TRBJ1-3; D is uncertain. Between the trimmed V and J ends, which lost 5 bases and 4 bases, there was a span of 12 bases. CDR1 is LGHDT, CDR2 YNNKEL, per germline (reference sequence). CDR3 length equals 14 residues. The CDR3, as DNA: TGTGCCAGCAGCGTCGGATCTATGGGAAACACCATATATTTT. This codes for CASSVGSMGNTIYF. The variable domain in full, with the rest retrieved from reference TRBV3-1 and TRBJ1-3, is DTAVSQTPKYLVTQMGNDKSIKCEQNLGHDTMYWYKQDSKKFLKIMFSYNNKELIINETVPNRFSPKSPDKAHLNLHINSLELGDSAVYFCASSVGSMGNTIYFGEGSWLTVV.

The chain combines TRBV7-6 with TRBJ1-2; D may be TRBD1 (5 bases). The CDR3 covers 15 residues. V was pared by 1 base and J by 4 bases, with 13 bases between. Germline V gene lookup returns CDR1 SGHVS and CDR2 FNYEAQ. In DNA form, the CDR3 reads TGTGCCAGCAGCTTAGTCTGGGCTGACAGCTATGGCTACACCTTC. As protein: CASSLVWADSYGYTF.

This chain joins TRBV5-1 and TRBJ2-7; 7 nucleotides align to TRBD2. CDR3 length equals 14 residues. The germline V gene encodes CDR1 SGHRS and CDR2 YFSETQ. V shed 3 bases and J 4 bases; nucleotides not matched to a gene: 7. Here the CDR3 DNA reads TGCGCCAGCAGCTCCAGCGGGGAGCTGTACGAGCAGTACTTC. It translates to CASSSSGELYEQYF.

The V and J genes are TRBV11-1 and TRBJ1-1; 8 nucleotides match TRBD1. The CDR3 has 18 amino acids. Germline CDR1 SGHAT, CDR2 FQDESV (reference sequence). V gave up 1 base and J gave up 3 bases; unmatched junction bases: 13. As DNA, the CDR3 is TGTGCCAGCAGCTTAGTGGTCGTGACAGGGGCAGAGGACACTGAAGCTTTCTTT. Translated, it gives CASSLVVVTGAEDTEAFF.

This clonotype was seen only a few times. V and J are TRBV18 and TRBJ1-5; 7 bases are shared with TRBD1. Germline V gene data show CDR1 as KGHSH and CDR2 as LQKENI. V lost 3 bases to trimming and J lost 7 bases; unmatched junction nucleotides: 12. This CDR3 spans 16 amino acids. In DNA, the CDR3 is TGTGCCAGCTCACCCTCGGGGGGACAGCGGGGACAGCCCCAGCATTTT. Translation gives CASSPSGGQRGQPQHF.

This clonotype was detected many times. This rearrangement joins TRBV6-6 to TRBJ2-7; unclear D gene. The CDR3 length is 13 residues. Germline values: CDR1 MNHNY, CDR2 SVGAGI (reference sequence). Trimming shortened V by 7 bases and J by 4 bases, and 14 bases separated the two germline ends. The CDR3 DNA follows: TGTGCCAGCATCCACCACCGGATGTACGAGCAGTACTTC. Protein product: CASIHHRMYEQYF.

There are a few counts of this clonotype. The V call is TRBV5-4, the J call TRBJ2-1; 11 bases are a match to TRBD2. Germline assignment: CDR1 SGHNT and CDR2 YYREEE (reference sequence). This CDR3 is 20 amino acids long. The J segment lost 8 bases and the V segment lost 3 bases, leaving 22 bases of the junction unmatched. The CDR3 region is CASSSPPKSRLAGPGYEQFF. The CDR3 nucleotides are TGTGCCAGCAGCTCCCCACCCAAATCAAGACTAGCGGGGCCGGGATATGAGCAGTTCTTC.

V gene TRBV27 combines with J gene TRBJ1-6; the match to TRBD1 covers 9 bases. Germline CDR1 and CDR2: MNHEY and SMNVEV (reference sequence). V was clipped by 6 bases and J by 0 bases; unmatched bases: 3. CDR3 length: 16 amino acids. Written as DNA, the CDR3 is TGTGCCAGCAGGCCGACAGGGGGCTCCTATAATTCACCCCTCCACTTT. Amino acids: CASRPTGGSYNSPLHF.

This clonotype was observed a few times. The chain joins TRBV2 to TRBJ2-7, with D possibly being TRBD2 (5 bases). The germline gives CDR1 SNHLY, CDR2 FYNNEI. V dropped 6 bases and J dropped 1 base, with 19 bases sitting between them. The CDR3 is made up of 16 amino acids. DNA of the CDR3: TGTGCCAGCAGAATCATCAGTGTAGCGTGGTCCTACGAGCAGTACTTC. It encodes CASRIISVAWSYEQYF.

This chain uses TRBV5-1 with TRBJ2-2; D perhaps matches TRBD2 (5 bases). Germline V gene lookup returns CDR1 SGHRS and CDR2 YFSETQ. The CDR3 extends over 16 amino acids. The V and J ends lost 1 base and 5 bases respectively, with 15 bases between them. CDR3 amino acids: CASSLREGPGTGELFF. The CDR3, as DNA: TGCGCCAGCAGCTTGAGGGAAGGGCCGGGGACCGGGGAGCTGTTTTTT. Combining the CDR3 with reference TRBV5-1 and TRBJ2-2 gives the whole variable domain KAGVTQTPRYLIKTRGQQVTLSCSPISGHRSVSWYQQTPGQGLQFLFEYFSETQRNKGNFPGRFSGRQFSNSRSEMNVSTLELGDSALYLCASSLREGPGTGELFFGEGSRLTVL.

This clonotype showed up just a few times. The rearrangement joins TRBV9 to TRBJ2-6, with D perhaps TRBD2 (5 bases). Per the germline V gene, CDR1 is SGDLS and CDR2 is YYNGEE. V was clipped by 1 base and J by 4 bases, with 12 bases between them. The CDR3 runs to 16 residues. This CDR3 is CASSVRGLGGANVLTF. CDR3 nucleotide sequence: TGTGCCAGCAGCGTAAGAGGGCTGGGGGGGGCCAACGTCCTGACTTTC. The variable domain in full, with the rest retrieved from reference TRBV9 and TRBJ2-6, is DSGVTQTPKHLITATGQRVTLRCSPRSGDLSVYWYQQSLDQGLQFLIQYYNGEERAKGNILERFSAQQFPDLHSELNLSSLELGDSALYFCASSVRGLGGANVLTFGAGSRLTVL.

The chain recombines TRBV5-5 with TRBJ2-3; D remains ambiguous. The CDR3 is 14 amino acids. V dropped 1 base and J dropped 2 bases, with 8 bases sitting between them. Germline lookup yields CDR1 SGHKS and CDR2 YYEKEE (reference sequence). The CDR3 DNA sequence: TGTGCCAGCAGCTTGTGGGGTCCCACAGATACGCAGTATTTT. Translated: CASSLWGPTDTQYF. The full variable domain, its missing parts supplied by reference TRBV5-5 and TRBJ2-3, is DAGVTQSPTHLIKTRGQQVTLRCSPISGHKSVSWYQQVLGQGPQFIFQYYEKEERGRGNFPDRFSARQFPNYSSELNVNALLLGDSALYLCASSLWGPTDTQYFGPGTRLTVL.

The chain uses TRBV12-3 or TRBV12-4 and TRBJ1-5, with D possibly TRBD1 on 5 matching bases. The CDR3 has 14 residues. V gave up 6 bases and J gave up 6 bases, with 15 bases separating them. The CDR3 nucleotides read TGTGCCAGCAGGATAGCAGGGTCGGGTCAGCCCCAGCATTTT. Translated, it gives CASRIAGSGQPQHF.

The chain couples TRBV2 to TRBJ1-5; D is undetermined. CDR3 length: 15 amino acids. V dropped 5 bases and J dropped 6 bases, with 17 bases sitting between them. Germline assignment: CDR1 SNHLY and CDR2 FYNNEI. The CDR3 spells CASSPDKTETQPQHF. In DNA, the CDR3 is TGTGCCAGCAGTCCCGACAAAACGGAGACTCAGCCCCAGCATTTT.

This clonotype turned up a few times. The DNA for the CDR3 is TGCGCCAGCAGCTACGGGAGGGCCTTCGCAGATACGCAGTATTTT. Translating gives CASSYGRAFADTQYF. V is TRBV5-1 and J is TRBJ2-3, with 8 positions matching TRBD2. CDR1 and CDR2 from the germline V gene are SGHRS and YFSETQ. The trim removed 3 bases at V and 4 bases at J, leaving 7 bases unmatched. CDR3 length equals 15 residues. Full variable domain (rest looked up from reference TRBV5-1 and TRBJ2-3): KAGVTQTPRYLIKTRGQQVTLSCSPISGHRSVSWYQQTPGQGLQFLFEYFSETQRNKGNFPGRFSGRQFSNSRSEMNVSTLELGDSALYLCASSYGRAFADTQYFGPGTRLTVL.

The table lists this clonotype with a few counts. The rearrangement links TRBV15 to TRBJ2-1; possibly TRBD2 for D (6 bases). Germline CDR1 and CDR2: LNHNV and YYDKDF (reference sequence). V lost 3 bases and J lost 0, with 12 bases in between. CDR3 size: 16 residues. The CDR3 bases are TGTGCCACCAGCAGGCGCCGGGGGAGCTCCTACAATGAGCAGTTCTTC. Translation gives CATSRRRGSSYNEQFF.

The chain combines TRBV9 with TRBJ2-4, with 7 bases aligning to TRBD2. J was trimmed by 6 bases and V by 2 bases; bases with no gene match: 5. This CDR3 comprises 14 residues. CDR1 SGDLS and CDR2 YYNGEE come from the germline V gene. The CDR3 reads CASSVLIAGNIQYF. CDR3 coding DNA: TGTGCCAGCAGCGTCCTAATAGCGGGAAACATTCAGTACTTC.

This clonotype was detected only a few times. The V call is TRBV20-1, the J call TRBJ2-7; TRBD2 matches at 9 bases. CDR1 is DFQATT, CDR2 SNEGSKA, per germline (reference sequence). V shed 6 bases, J shed 3 bases, and the junction held 9 bases outside the gene matches. The CDR3 totals 14 residues. The CDR3 loop reads CSARGSGGVYEQYF. CDR3 coding DNA: TGCAGTGCGCGGGGTAGCGGGGGAGTCTACGAGCAGTACTTC.

The V gene is TRBV20-1, the J gene TRBJ2-7, with a tentative D call TRBD1 (5 bases). This CDR3 is 12 amino acids long. CDR1 is DFQATT, CDR2 SNEGSKA, per germline (reference sequence). V lost 5 bases and J 2 bases, leaving 10 bases between the germline ends. The CDR3 sequence is CSARRATYEQYF. The CDR3 region has the DNA TGCAGTGCTCGCAGGGCGACCTACGAGCAGTACTTC.

The sample holds a few counts of this clonotype. J is TRBJ2-7 and V is TRBV7-9, with TRBD1 identical over 7 bases. The V gene's germline CDR1 is SEHNR and CDR2 FQNEAQ (reference sequence). V shed 6 bases, J shed 0 bases, and the junction held 8 bases outside the gene matches. The CDR3 sequence is 15 residues long. CDR3 coding DNA: TGTGCCAGCAGTTCCTGGGACAGCCGCTCCTACGAGCAGTACTTC. This sequence encodes CASSSWDSRSYEQYF.

This clonotype has only a few counts. The CDR3 reads CATSASSGSVFNEQFF. CDR3 sequence (DNA): TGTGCCACCAGTGCATCTAGCGGTTCGGTTTTCAATGAGCAGTTCTTC. V gene TRBV24-1 combines with J gene TRBJ2-1, with TRBD2 matching 7 bases. The CDR3 runs to 16 residues. Per the germline V gene, CDR1 is KGHDR and CDR2 is SFDVKD. V dropped 5 bases and J dropped 6; count of bases not matched to a gene: 12.

This clonotype was recorded at least ten times. The rearrangement joins TRBV7-2 to TRBJ2-4; 7 nucleotides line up with TRBD2. Losses at the gene ends were 2 bases for V and 1 base for J; bases not matched to a gene: 5. CDR1 and CDR2 from the germline V gene are SGHTA and FQGNSA. This CDR3 contains 16 residues. The CDR3 DNA sequence: TGTGCCAGCAGCTTATGGGGGGGGGAGGCCAAAAACATTCAGTACTTC. Protein sequence: CASSLWGGEAKNIQYF.